The source of this T cell receptor (beta chain) is a study of human T cells and chemical hapten exposure. Study results and limitations: Counts of expanded TCRs (at PT1) showed a positive correlation with patch test score.

Original handling: From approximately 25,000 to 650,000 TCRs were found per sample, with a median of 95,638. TCRdb reprocessed the RACE reads with MiXCR, giving one entry per CDR3 protein. The V and J calls and clone size come from TCRdb's table, not from the authors' own analysis. This sample has 180,000 or so distinct CDR3 sequences, with around 25% found just once. Regarding time point: patch test 3, about 24 weeks after DPC sensitization. Treatment given: therapeutic diphenylcyclopropenone sensitization with weekly scalp DPC. CDR1 SGHRS and CDR2 YFSETQ come from the germline V gene. V was shortened by 0 bases and J by 9 bases, with 13 bases between the two germline ends. The CDR3 runs to 14 residues. Notes on this clonotype: Its cognate antigen is unknown.

This receptor was obtained from a woman in her thirties or forties with alopecia areata. Some clones in this sample may be carry-over from other donors' samples. V is TRBV5-1 and J is TRBJ2-1; tentative D call: TRBD1 (5 bases). Sequenced here: whole blood, sampled in connection with sensitization to the hapten diphenylcyclopropenone (DPC). DNA for the CDR3: TGCGCCAGCAGCTTGGGGACACAAGGCGGTGAGCAGTTCTTC. The encoded protein is CASSLGTQGGEQFF.